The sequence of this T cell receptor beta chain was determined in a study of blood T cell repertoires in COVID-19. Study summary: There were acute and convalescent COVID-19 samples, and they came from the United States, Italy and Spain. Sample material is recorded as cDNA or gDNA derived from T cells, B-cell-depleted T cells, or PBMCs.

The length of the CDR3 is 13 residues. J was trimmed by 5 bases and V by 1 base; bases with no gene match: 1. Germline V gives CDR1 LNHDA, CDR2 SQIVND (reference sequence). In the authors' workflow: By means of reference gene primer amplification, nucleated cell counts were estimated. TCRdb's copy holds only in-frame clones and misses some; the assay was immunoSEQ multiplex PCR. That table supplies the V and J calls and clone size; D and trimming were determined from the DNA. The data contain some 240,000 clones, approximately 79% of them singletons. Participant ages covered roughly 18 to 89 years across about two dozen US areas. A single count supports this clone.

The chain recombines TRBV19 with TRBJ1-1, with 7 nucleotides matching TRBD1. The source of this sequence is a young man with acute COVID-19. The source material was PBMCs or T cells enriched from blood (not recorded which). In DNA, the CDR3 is TGTGCCAGTAGTATAGGCAGGGGGACTGAAGCTTTCTTT. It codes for CASSIGRGTEAFF.